This T cell receptor beta chain appears in the sequencing data of a study of tumor and adjacent non-tumor tissue in lung cancer. The CDR3 is 15 residues long. Germline CDR1 SGHDT, CDR2 YYEEEE. The junction had 9 bases not matched to a gene; V was cut back by 6 bases and J by 1 base. Worth noting for this clonotype: A read error is likely, as this CDR3 ends without the conserved phenylalanine or tryptophan.

No cell sorting was done before RNA was extracted from the tissue. Distant lung tissue was collected more than 3 cm away from the tumor edge. TCRbeta libraries were built with three rounds of nested PCR, modified from ARM-PCR. Using its own MiXCR run on the multiplex PCR reads, TCRdb lists one record per CDR3 protein. In the table there are 75,000 to 95,000 distinct CDR3 sequences, more than 65% of which are singletons. The specimen was distant non-tumor lung tissue. The TCR comes from a woman aged 50 to 60 with non-small cell lung cancer. This chain links TRBV5-6 with TRBJ1-1, with TRBD1 identical over 7 bases. CDR3 region: CASTFEGARNTEAFS. The CDR3 DNA sequence: TGTGCCAGCACCTTTGAGGGGGCGCGGAACACTGAAGCTTTCTCT.